This TCR beta chain was profiled in a study of cytomegalovirus exposure and HLA in healthy donors (TCRdb year 2017). Describing the broader study: A later analysis indicated that the roughly 120 validation repertoires were generated on the platform also employed for the roughly 650 repertoires of the first cohort. The study was designed to test whether signatures of past pathogen exposure could be identified by cataloging public T cell receptors. Besides the first cohort of roughly 700 subjects, a separate validation cohort made up of roughly 130 different subjects was used. To predict cytomegalovirus infection status, the study combined high-throughput TCR immunosequencing, statistical association of individual TCRs with disease status, and machine learning.

To note about this clone: Its target antigen remains unknown. Base qualities are not recorded, but no much larger clone differs from it by a single base.

The donors belonged to the validation cohort of over a hundred subjects, which was separate from the approximately 610-subject first cohort. Study-wide conclusions, independent of this receptor: Cytomegalovirus status was reported to be diagnosed by the classifier with high specificity and sensitivity in both the original and validation cohorts. The authors suggested that the approach could potentially be generalized to other disease states and immunological phenotypes. All 120 or so repertoires were used to score co-occurrence in the validation cohort in a later analysis, because that analysis had no HLA typing for the cohort. In the study, 150 to 200 TCR beta chains were listed as associated with cytomegalovirus. A later analysis found that TCRs clustered in the first cohort also tended to co-occur in the 110 or so validation repertoires, with 94% of cluster scores above 0. A few of the identified cytomegalovirus-associated TCR beta chains were confirmed in vitro to be specific for cytomegalovirus antigens. While some public TCRs were present in many individuals, most TCR sequences turned up only very rarely across donors.

The library relied on the immunoSEQ multiplex PCR assay. The original methods were these. A statistical classification framework was built to diagnose cytomegalovirus status from the catalog of TCR beta chain sequences. This is the immuneACCESS table as TCRdb keeps it, with only in-frame sequences that have V and J called. A part of the clones is gone; compared with another copy, unresolved V genes explain less than half, and the rest is unexplained. V and J calls and clone size are copied from that table; D and trimming were computed from the DNA. The sample table shows around 98,000 clones, and 87% are seen once. 3% to 4.5% of the sample comes from the top ten. V is pared back by 6 bases and J by 5 bases, with 7 bases lying between the germline termini. The CDR3 runs 11 residues from the cysteine to the phenylalanine. CDR3 DNA is the only sequence kept; it has 33 bases, read in frame from the first base. Based on the germline V gene, the CDR1 and CDR2 sequences are MNHEY and SVGAGI.

The sequence joins TRBV6-5 to TRBJ1-2; the D gene is unclear. Sequenced sample: PBMCs. The TCR originated in a woman in her twenties or thirties in good health and CMV-seronegative. The CDR3 has the sequence CASRALYGYTF. In nucleotides, the sequence is TGTGCCAGCAGAGCGCTTTATGGCTACACCTTC.